This T cell receptor beta chain appears in the sequencing data of a study of molecular identifiers for immune sequencing clone quantification. General observations from the study: Identical TCR molecules sharing a barcode could underestimate highly expanded clone sizes.

TCRdb used MiXCR to reprocess the PCR reads, holding one entry per CDR3 protein. The sample lists approximately 630,000 distinct CDR3 sequences, 25% occurring once. This clonotype has more than one count but fewer than ten. The antigen is not known. Germline assignment: CDR1 DFQATT and CDR2 SNEGSKA (reference sequence). The ends lost 0 bases at V and 3 bases at J; junction bases unmatched: 3. This CDR3 has 14 residues. This rearrangement joins TRBV20-1 to TRBJ2-7; 9 nucleotides match TRBD2. The sequenced sample consisted of naive CD8+ T cells from blood, with Jurkat cell RNA spiked in. Subset of the sample: FACS-sorted CD8+CD4-CCR7+CD45RA+ naive T cells. The TCR comes from a human donor in good health. Some libraries in this study had Jurkat cell RNA spiked in. CDR3 DNA: TGCAGTGCTAGAGATCCAGCGGGGGGCTACGAGCAGTACTTC. Translating it yields CSARDPAGGYEQYF.